The present T cell receptor beta chain was sequenced within a study of cytomegalovirus exposure and HLA in healthy donors. Findings and limits, study-wide: Later analysis indicated greater clonal expansion among HLA-associated TCR beta chains than among equally common other chains. The authors considered a cluster of highly shared sequence variants likely to be a sequencing artifact.

About this clone: The antigen remains undetermined.

Germline V gene lookup returns CDR1 MNHEY and CDR2 SMNVEV (reference sequence). V dropped 0 bases and J dropped 6 bases, with 9 bases sitting between them. The CDR3 contains 14 residues. PCR amplification relied on 60 Vbeta primers (plus 13 Jbeta primers). TCRdb keeps only in-frame clones here, not all; method: immunoSEQ multiplex PCR. Of about 170,000 clones in the sample, approximately 84% were seen once. This chain joins TRBV27 and TRBJ2-1; no definite D call. The specimen sequenced was PBMCs. The receptor was derived from a girl between 5 and 17 years old in good health and CMV-seropositive. The DNA for the CDR3 is TGTGCCAGCAGTTTATCCCCCTTCGGCAATGAGCAGTTCTTC. Translation: CASSLSPFGNEQFF.